The clone carrying this TCR beta chain occurred once. These data belong to a study of blood T cell repertoires in COVID-19. Some clones are missing from TCRdb's copy, which holds only in-frame ones; the method was immunoSEQ multiplex PCR. The sample lists about 380,000 clones, approximately 90% occurring once. Material for sequencing was PBMCs or T cells enriched from blood (not recorded which). This TCR was sampled from a young woman who had recovered from COVID-19.

In DNA, the CDR3 is TGTGCCAGCAGTTCCGTTCTAGCGGGGGTAGAGACCCAGTACTTC. Protein: CASSSVLAGVETQYF. The J gene is TRBJ2-5, the V gene TRBV6-5; 10 positions agree with TRBD2. The junction had 6 bases not matched to a gene; V was cut back by 4 bases and J by 4 bases. Germline V gene data show CDR1 as MNHEY and CDR2 as SVGAGI. The CDR3 covers 15 residues.